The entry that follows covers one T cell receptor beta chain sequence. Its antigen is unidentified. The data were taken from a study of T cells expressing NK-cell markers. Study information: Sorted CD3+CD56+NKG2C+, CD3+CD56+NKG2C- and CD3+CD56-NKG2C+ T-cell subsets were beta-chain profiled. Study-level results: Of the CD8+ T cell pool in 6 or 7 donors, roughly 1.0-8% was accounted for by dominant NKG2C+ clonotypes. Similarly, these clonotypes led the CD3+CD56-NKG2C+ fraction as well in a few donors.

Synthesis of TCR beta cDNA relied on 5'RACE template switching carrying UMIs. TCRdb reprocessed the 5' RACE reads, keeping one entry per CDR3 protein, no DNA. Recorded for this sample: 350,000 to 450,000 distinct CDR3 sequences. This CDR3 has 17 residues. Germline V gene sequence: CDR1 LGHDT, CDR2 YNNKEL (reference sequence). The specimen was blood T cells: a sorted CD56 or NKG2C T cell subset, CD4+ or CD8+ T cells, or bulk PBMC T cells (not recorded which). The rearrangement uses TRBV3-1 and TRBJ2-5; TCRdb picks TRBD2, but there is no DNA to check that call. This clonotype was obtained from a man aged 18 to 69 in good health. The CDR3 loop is CASSQAGLAGYQETQYF.